Detailed here is one T cell receptor (beta chain). These data are taken from a study of blood T cell repertoires in COVID-19. Only in-frame clones appear in the TCRdb table, and some are missing; sequencing was by immunoSEQ multiplex PCR. Counted here are about 190,000 clones, 88% occurring once; the ten biggest clones make up about 4%. The source of this sequence is a woman aged 25-40 years with acute or convalescent COVID-19. The sample was peripheral blood.

CDR3 protein: CASSPRTSGSADTQYF. The CDR3 DNA is TGTGCCAGCAGTCCGAGGACTAGCGGGAGCGCAGATACGCAGTATTTT. The chain is built from TRBV2 and TRBJ2-3; the match to TRBD2 covers 13 bases. The CDR3 extends over 16 amino acids. The germline CDR1 and CDR2 sequences are SNHLY and FYNNEI. V lost 5 bases and J lost 4; bases outside the gene matches: 6.